This T cell receptor beta chain was retrieved from a study of regulatory T cells in long-lasting Graves disease. This CDR3 has 17 amino acids. The germline gives CDR1 SGHRS, CDR2 YFSETQ. Trimming cost V 1 base and J 2 bases, with 18 bases left between them. To make TCR beta libraries, researchers used iRepertoire HTBI primers and Arm-PCR of CDR3 regions. TCRdb re-called the multiplex PCR reads through MiXCR, storing one row per CDR3 protein. The sample has about 530,000 distinct CDR3 sequences, about 16% seen once. Comment on this clonotype: Its target is unknown.

Time point in this sample: newly diagnosed GD, antithyroid drugs for less than 3 months. PBMCs provided the RNA from which the TCR library was made. Study results and limitations: Sampling was limited to peripheral blood rather than thyroid tissue. Favored gene segments in persistent disease were TRBV28, TRBJ1-2 and TRBJ2-5.

These data are also associated with another study on T cells in Graves' hyperthyroidism and ophthalmopathy. In that study: Hyperthyroidism in the patients, aged 18 to 65, was newly diagnosed and under 2 months in duration.

The J gene is TRBJ2-5, the V gene TRBV5-1; weak D call: TRBD2 (6 bases). The material sequenced was peripheral blood mononuclear cells (PBMCs), taken at new diagnosis, from a patient treated with antithyroid drugs. The TCR was taken from a woman aged 35-60 years with Graves disease. The CDR3 is CASSLNPRGGTQETQYF. The CDR3 coding sequence is TGCGCCAGCAGCTTGAATCCCCGTGGGGGGACGCAAGAGACCCAGTACTTC.